One and the same sample provided the 11 T cell receptor beta chains below, sequenced in a study of prognosis after radiotherapy for stage I lung cancer. Template was genomic DNA; TCR beta CDR3 amplified in two multiplex PCR rounds. Gene-specific primers for each TRBV and TRBJ gene drove first-round PCR. TCRdb reanalysed the multiplex PCR reads using MiXCR and keeps one entry per CDR3 protein. The sample includes approximately 30,000 distinct CDR3 sequences, about 32% of them seen just once. Sequencing used PBMCs, obtained before or after stereotactic body radiation therapy (not recorded which). These receptors were obtained from a donor at least 50 years old with non-small cell lung cancer.

The CDR3, as DNA: TGTGCCCGCATGGACCAGGCCTACGAGCAGTACTTC. As protein: CARMDQAYEQYF. The chain couples TRBV6-2 or TRBV6-3 to TRBJ2-7; D is unclear. The CDR3 runs to 12 residues. The germline V gene has CDR1 MNHEY and CDR2 SVGEGT. V lost 11 bases and J lost 2, with 13 bases in between.

Many counts were recorded for this clonotype. The CDR3 region has the DNA TGTGCCAGCACCCGGGGGGGGGAGCTGTTTTTT. Protein: CASTRGGELFF. This chain connects TRBV7-9 to TRBJ2-2, with TRBD2 as a possible D gene (6 bases). Germline-derived CDR1 and CDR2 are SEHNR and FQNEAQ (reference sequence). The CDR3 consists of 11 residues. V lost 7 bases, J lost 8 bases, and 8 bases lay in between.

On this clonotype: A much larger clone lies a single base off, so this may be a read error. This chain uses TRBV6-2 or TRBV6-3 with TRBJ2-5; 7 bases align to TRBD2. Trimming removed 6 bases from V and 9 bases from J; junction bases left unmatched: 19. There are 16 residues in the CDR3. Per the germline V gene, CDR1 is MNHEY and CDR2 is SVGEGT. CDR3 sequence: CASRPPGSGVGGAQYF. Written as DNA, the CDR3 is TGTGCCAGCAGACCCCCCGGAAGCGGGGTCGGAGGGGCCCAGTACTTC.

This clonotype came up many times. V and J are TRBV20-1 and TRBJ2-1; tentatively, D is TRBD1 (6 bases). The V end lost 6 bases, the J end lost 0 bases, and 15 bases lay between the germline ends. The CDR3 is 15 residues long. Germline values: CDR1 DFQATT, CDR2 SNEGSKA (reference sequence). The CDR3 is CSARDIGDSYNEQFF. CDR3 DNA: TGCAGTGCCCGGGACATCGGAGACTCCTACAATGAGCAGTTCTTC.

This clonotype was observed at least ten times. The V and J genes are TRBV11-2 and TRBJ1-2, with D possibly being TRBD1 (5 bases). Germline V gene sequence: CDR1 SGHAT, CDR2 FQNNGV. The CDR3 spans 15 residues. V was cut by 5 bases and J by 4 bases, with 17 bases left in between. The CDR3 reads CASSPSPGQGYGYTF. The CDR3 DNA reads TGTGCCAGCAGCCCTAGCCCGGGGCAGGGCTATGGCTACACCTTC.

This clonotype was seen many times. V gene TRBV5-1 combines with J gene TRBJ1-2, with 8 bases that match TRBD1. The junction had 10 bases not matched to a gene; V was cut back by 4 bases and J by 5 bases. The CDR3 has 15 amino acids. Germline-derived CDR1 and CDR2 are SGHRS and YFSETQ. CDR3 residues: CASSGGTGPRYGYTF. The CDR3 nucleotides read TGCGCCAGCAGCGGGGGGACAGGCCCTAGGTATGGCTACACCTTC.

This clonotype appeared many times. The V call is TRBV9, the J call TRBJ1-3; maybe TRBD1 (6 bases). Trimming took 3 bases from V and 4 from J, leaving 11 bases between them. CDR3 length: 14 residues. From germline, CDR1 is SGDLS and CDR2 YYNGEE. CDR3 nucleotide sequence: TGTGCCAGCAGCGACAGGGCTGTCGGAAACACCATATATTTT. It specifies CASSDRAVGNTIYF.

This clonotype was detected ten times or more. This chain uses TRBV29-1 with TRBJ1-5; the D gene is possibly TRBD1 (6 bases). Between the trimmed V and J ends, which lost 6 bases and 4 bases, there was a span of 10 bases. This CDR3 contains 12 residues. Germline values: CDR1 SQVTM, CDR2 ANQGSEA. In DNA, the CDR3 is TGCAGCGTGGGCACAGGGAATCAGCCCCAGCATTTT. Translating gives CSVGTGNQPQHF.

This clonotype was observed many times. The chain recombines TRBV7-2 with TRBJ2-7; D uncertain. Germline CDR1 reads SGHTA; CDR2 reads FQGNSA. The CDR3 extends over 14 amino acids. The V end was cut by 5 bases, the J end by 2 bases, with 13 bases between. The CDR3, as DNA: TGTGCCAGCAGCACCGACTCTTCCACCTACGAGCAGTACTTC. Translating gives CASSTDSSTYEQYF.

A remark on this clonotype: A much larger clone lies a single base off, so this may be a read error. This likely comes from a read error, as the CDR3 has no conserved phenylalanine or tryptophan at its end. The rearrangement links TRBV6-2 or TRBV6-3 to TRBJ2-7, with D uncertain. The CDR3 extends over 15 amino acids. With 5 bases removed from V and 7 bases from J, the gap between germline ends came to 21 bases. From germline, CDR1 is MNHEY and CDR2 SVGEGT. CDR3 region: CASSEPRLSFVEQYL. DNA of the CDR3: TGTGCCAGCAGTGAACCTCGACTGTCCTTTGTAGAGCAGTACCTC.

On this clonotype itself: A read error may explain this, as a much larger clone is one base away. No conserved phenylalanine or tryptophan is present at the end of the CDR3, so a read error is the likely explanation. The chain has TRBV7-7 and TRBJ2-3; 12 positions match TRBD2. The CDR3 length is 16 residues. Germline-derived CDR1 and CDR2 are SSHAT and FNYEAQ (reference sequence). The CDR3 sequence is CASSLGLAGNKDTQYL. CDR3 bases: TGTGCTAGCAGCTTAGGACTAGCGGGAAATAAAGATACGCAGTATCTT.